The present T cell receptor (beta chain) was sequenced within a study of vaccination and CD4 T cells after COVID-19. CDR3 length: 14 residues. Germline CDR1 reads MNHEY; CDR2 reads SVGAGI. V dropped 4 bases and J dropped 7 bases, with 11 bases sitting between them. As to this clonotype: Its antigen is still unknown.

An Oncomine TCR Beta short-read assay was used to sequence the DNA from cultured CD4+ T cells. TCRdb re-derived calls from the PCR reads in MiXCR, one entry per CDR3 protein. The sample has approximately 13,000 distinct CDR3 sequences; about 28% are singletons. Treatment specified: roughly ten-day PBMC culture with coronavirus spike peptide pools or control peptides (ViraFEST assay). ViraFEST enlarged antigen-specific T cell populations with peptide pools and afterwards sequenced TCRs. The chain recombines TRBV6-5 with TRBJ1-6; D remains unclear. Material: cultured CD4+ T cells from blood. The receptor was isolated from a human donor with COVID-19. CDR3 sequence reads: CASSSSGSNSPLHF. In DNA form, the CDR3 reads TGTGCCAGCAGTTCCTCGGGGTCGAATTCACCCCTCCACTTT.